The rows below give T cell receptor beta chains drawn from one sample of a study of T cells after yellow fever vaccination. MiXCR was run by TCRdb on the 5' RACE reads, yielding one entry per CDR3 protein. The data hold 320,000 or so distinct CDR3 sequences, with about 8.3% observed a single time. Sequencing used PBMCs, obtained around 45 days after the first yellow fever vaccination. Every receptor here comes from a man aged 18 to 30 who received the YFV17D yellow fever vaccine. Each CDR3 is given with its conserved first and last residue. Fields, in order: clone size, V gene, D gene, J gene, CDR3 protein, CDR3 DNA. D genes are given only for firm matches. Clone size is given for some rows only: seen once, a few or many times, or a class if the clone is expanded.

abundance: few
v_gene: TRBV7-2
d_gene: -
j_gene: TRBJ1-4
CDR3aa: CASSFVADTNEKLFF
CDR3nt: TGTGCCAGCAGCTTTGTGGCAGATACTAATGAAAAACTGTTTTTT

abundance: -
v_gene: TRBV5-1
d_gene: -
j_gene: TRBJ1-2
CDR3aa: CASHRGRGYGYTF
CDR3nt: TGCGCCAGCCACCGAGGACGGGGCTATGGCTACACCTTC

abundance: -
v_gene: TRBV6-1
d_gene: -
j_gene: TRBJ2-4
CDR3aa: CASSGDLNPLNIQYF
CDR3nt: TGTGCCAGCAGTGGAGACCTTAACCCACTAAACATTCAGTACTTC

abundance: -
v_gene: TRBV5-1
d_gene: -
j_gene: TRBJ1-4
CDR3aa: CASSLGQGRNSGEKLFF
CDR3nt: TGCGCCAGCAGCTTGGGCCAGGGAAGGAATAGCGGTGAAAAACTGTTTTTT

abundance: few
v_gene: TRBV7-8
d_gene: TRBD1
j_gene: TRBJ2-1
CDR3aa: CASSLWGQGMSEQFF
CDR3nt: TGTGCCAGCAGCTTATGGGGACAGGGCATGAGTGAGCAGTTCTTC

abundance: -
v_gene: TRBV6-5
d_gene: -
j_gene: TRBJ1-1
CDR3aa: CASSTTRQAFF
CDR3nt: TGTGCCAGCAGTACCACCCGCCAAGCTTTCTTT

abundance: -
v_gene: TRBV15
d_gene: -
j_gene: TRBJ2-1
CDR3aa: CATSRGGTEQFF
CDR3nt: TGTGCCACCAGCAGAGGAGGGACAGAGCAGTTCTTC

abundance: few
v_gene: TRBV11-1
d_gene: TRBD2
j_gene: TRBJ2-1
CDR3aa: CASSLALLAGEINSYNEQFF
CDR3nt: TGTGCCAGCAGCTTAGCGTTGCTAGCGGGGGAGATAAACTCCTACAATGAGCAGTTCTTC

abundance: few
v_gene: TRBV30
d_gene: -
j_gene: TRBJ2-5
CDR3aa: CAWSRRLRETQYF
CDR3nt: TGTGCCTGGAGTCGCCGATTACGGGAGACCCAGTACTTC

abundance: -
v_gene: TRBV6-1
d_gene: -
j_gene: TRBJ1-6
CDR3aa: CASSPYPGSPLHF
CDR3nt: TGTGCCAGCAGTCCCTATCCCGGGTCACCCCTCCACTTT

abundance: few
v_gene: TRBV20-1
d_gene: -
j_gene: TRBJ2-2
CDR3aa: CSARDFSGNGELFF
CDR3nt: TGCAGTGCTAGAGATTTTTCGGGAAACGGGGAGCTGTTTTTT

abundance: -
v_gene: TRBV20-1
d_gene: TRBD2
j_gene: TRBJ2-1
CDR3aa: CSANSKSGGRYNEQFF
CDR3nt: TGCAGTGCTAACTCAAAAAGCGGGGGACGGTACAATGAGCAGTTCTTC

abundance: -
v_gene: TRBV10-3
d_gene: -
j_gene: TRBJ2-3
CDR3aa: CAISEMGSDTQYF
CDR3nt: TGTGCCATCAGTGAGATGGGTTCAGATACGCAGTATTTT

abundance: -
v_gene: TRBV11-3
d_gene: -
j_gene: TRBJ2-1
CDR3aa: CASSLGPGIREQFF
CDR3nt: TGTGCCAGCAGCTTAGGCCCCGGAATTCGGGAGCAGTTCTTC

abundance: -
v_gene: TRBV7-2
d_gene: -
j_gene: TRBJ2-5
CDR3aa: CASSLAIRGETQYF
CDR3nt: TGTGCCAGCAGCTTAGCGATCAGGGGTGAGACCCAGTACTTC

abundance: -
v_gene: TRBV10-3
d_gene: -
j_gene: TRBJ2-1
CDR3aa: CAISESDREQFF
CDR3nt: TGTGCCATCAGTGAGTCTGACAGGGAGCAGTTCTTC

abundance: -
v_gene: TRBV7-9
d_gene: -
j_gene: TRBJ2-1
CDR3aa: CASSLPGQAYNEQFF
CDR3nt: TGTGCCAGCAGCTTACCGGGACAAGCCTACAATGAGCAGTTCTTC

abundance: many
v_gene: TRBV10-3
d_gene: -
j_gene: TRBJ1-3
CDR3aa: CAISAVTRHGNTIYF
CDR3nt: TGTGCCATCAGTGCGGTCACCCGCCATGGAAACACCATATATTTT

abundance: few
v_gene: TRBV2
d_gene: -
j_gene: TRBJ2-1
CDR3aa: CASRQSLGEQFF
CDR3nt: TGTGCCAGCCGTCAAAGCCTGGGTGAGCAGTTCTTC

abundance: few
v_gene: TRBV4-2
d_gene: -
j_gene: TRBJ1-6
CDR3aa: CASQGAAIRTNSPLHF
CDR3nt: TGTGCCAGTCAAGGGGCCGCCATTCGAACTAATTCACCCCTCCACTTT

abundance: -
v_gene: TRBV12-3/TRBV12-4
d_gene: TRBD2
j_gene: TRBJ2-1
CDR3aa: CASSAGTTNNEQFF
CDR3nt: TGTGCCAGCAGTGCCGGGACTACGAACAATGAGCAGTTCTTC

abundance: -
v_gene: TRBV6-5
d_gene: -
j_gene: TRBJ1-3
CDR3aa: CASSYRPEPGNTIYF
CDR3nt: TGTGCCAGCAGTTACCGTCCGGAGCCTGGAAACACCATATATTTT

abundance: many
v_gene: TRBV12-3/TRBV12-4
d_gene: -
j_gene: TRBJ2-5
CDR3aa: CASSGLSKQETQYF
CDR3nt: TGTGCCAGCAGCGGACTGAGTAAACAAGAGACCCAGTACTTC

abundance: -
v_gene: TRBV4-3
d_gene: -
j_gene: TRBJ1-1
CDR3aa: CASSQDRRGLIGAFF
CDR3nt: TGCGCCAGCAGCCAAGATCGCAGGGGCCTCATCGGAGCTTTCTTT

abundance: -
v_gene: TRBV5-5
d_gene: -
j_gene: TRBJ1-6
CDR3aa: CASSLGRDTSSYNSPLHF
CDR3nt: TGTGCCAGCAGCTTGGGCCGGGACACCAGCTCCTATAATTCACCCCTCCACTTT

abundance: few
v_gene: TRBV25-1
d_gene: -
j_gene: TRBJ1-1
CDR3aa: CASSEFGGGQNTEAFF
CDR3nt: TGTGCCAGCAGTGAATTCGGGGGAGGACAGAACACTGAAGCTTTCTTT

abundance: -
v_gene: TRBV7-9
d_gene: -
j_gene: TRBJ1-4
CDR3aa: CASGVEKLFF
CDR3nt: TGTGCCAGCGGGGTCGAAAAACTGTTTTTT

abundance: few
v_gene: TRBV7-2
d_gene: -
j_gene: TRBJ2-7
CDR3aa: CASSLYGGAYEQYF
CDR3nt: TGTGCCAGCAGCTTATATGGGGGTGCATACGAGCAGTACTTC

abundance: -
v_gene: TRBV11-2
d_gene: -
j_gene: TRBJ2-3
CDR3aa: CASSSLGTGSTDTQYF
CDR3nt: TGTGCCAGCAGCTCCCTCGGTACGGGGAGCACAGATACGCAGTATTTT

abundance: few
v_gene: TRBV5-4
d_gene: TRBD2
j_gene: TRBJ2-1
CDR3aa: CASSHRDYWYNEQFF
CDR3nt: TGTGCCAGCAGCCACCGGGACTACTGGTACAATGAGCAGTTCTTC

abundance: -
v_gene: TRBV19
d_gene: -
j_gene: TRBJ2-1
CDR3aa: CASSIDRAGAYNEQFF
CDR3nt: TGTGCCAGTAGTATAGATCGAGCAGGAGCCTACAATGAGCAGTTCTTC

abundance: -
v_gene: TRBV4-1
d_gene: -
j_gene: TRBJ1-6
CDR3aa: CASSLQGRNNSPLHF
CDR3nt: TGCGCCAGCAGCCTCCAAGGACGAAATAATTCACCCCTCCACTTT

abundance: few
v_gene: TRBV29-1
d_gene: -
j_gene: TRBJ1-1
CDR3aa: CSVASGWGMNTEAFF
CDR3nt: TGCAGCGTTGCGTCAGGGTGGGGGATGAACACTGAAGCTTTCTTT